This T cell receptor beta chain appears in the sequencing data of a study of blood T cell repertoires in COVID-19. As for the study in general: PBMCs, B-cell-depleted T cells, or T cells were the source of the cDNA or gDNA that made up the material.

This CDR3 is 14 amino acids long. Per the germline V gene, CDR1 is MNHEY and CDR2 is SMNVEV (reference sequence). The V end was cut by 3 bases, the J end by 4 bases, with 9 bases between. Original data processing: Amplification with reference gene primers provided the estimates of nucleated cell counts. The data were produced by immunoSEQ multiplex PCR, yet TCRdb's version contains in-frame clones alone and is incomplete. The V and J calls and clone size were taken over from that table, and D and trimming were inferred from the DNA. The data hold about 430,000 clones, with about 88% observed a single time. All exposed participants met a person with COVID-19 within 2 weeks before entering the study.

This TCR derives from a woman in her late teens or twenties who had been exposed to COVID-19. The J gene is TRBJ2-2, the V gene TRBV27, with D possibly being TRBD2 (5 bases). The sample consisted of PBMCs or T cells enriched from blood (not recorded which). The CDR3 coding sequence is TGTGCCAGCAGTTTTCGGGATTCCACCGGGGAGCTGTTTTTT. As protein: CASSFRDSTGELFF.